This is a list of T cell receptor beta chains from one sample in a study of cytomegalovirus exposure and HLA in healthy donors. Some clones are missing from TCRdb's copy, which holds only in-frame ones; the method was immunoSEQ multiplex PCR. The sample lists 110,000 or so clones; roughly 15% were seen once. The sample consisted of PBMCs. The receptors shown here come from a female donor in good health and CMV-seronegative. The CDR3 runs from the conserved cysteine through the conserved F or W. The D gene is left open where the match is weak. Only part of the rows carry a size: once, few, many, or a class if the clone is expanded.

cdr3_nt: TGTGCCAGCAGATCCACAGGGGCCTACGAGCAGTACTTC
cdr3_aa: CASRSTGAYEQYF
v_call: TRBV2
j_call: TRBJ2-7
d_call: TRBD1
clone_size: few

cdr3_nt: TGTGCCAGCACAGGCTGGGCGGGAGATCGAGAGACCCAGTACTTC
cdr3_aa: CASTGWAGDRETQYF
v_call: TRBV2
j_call: TRBJ2-5
d_call: TRBD2
clone_size: NA

cdr3_nt: TGTGCCAGCAGTTTCGAACTAGCGTTAAGCACAGATACGCAGTATTTT
cdr3_aa: CASSFELALSTDTQYF
v_call: TRBV28
j_call: TRBJ2-3
d_call: TRBD2
clone_size: NA

cdr3_nt: TGTGCCTGGAGAACCACAGGGAATTCACCCCTCCACTTT
cdr3_aa: CAWRTTGNSPLHF
v_call: TRBV30
j_call: TRBJ1-6
d_call: NA
clone_size: few

cdr3_nt: TGCGCCAGCAGCCAAGACAGGGGGCTTGGAACTGAAGCTTTCTTT
cdr3_aa: CASSQDRGLGTEAFF
v_call: TRBV4-3
j_call: TRBJ1-1
d_call: TRBD1
clone_size: few

cdr3_nt: TGCGCCAGCAGCTTCGCTAGCGCATCAGATACGCAGTATTTT
cdr3_aa: CASSFASASDTQYF
v_call: TRBV5-1
j_call: TRBJ2-3
d_call: NA
clone_size: few

cdr3_nt: TGTGCCAGCAGCGAACAGGGAATTAGCAATCAGCCCCAGCATTTT
cdr3_aa: CASSEQGISNQPQHF
v_call: TRBV2
j_call: TRBJ1-5
d_call: NA
clone_size: few

cdr3_nt: TGTGCCAGCAGCTTCTCTGCGGGAGGATCTAGCTCCTACGAGCAGTACTTC
cdr3_aa: CASSFSAGGSSSYEQYF
v_call: TRBV11-2
j_call: TRBJ2-7
d_call: TRBD2
clone_size: NA

cdr3_nt: TGTGCCAGCAGTTCCCCCCGAGGGACTAGCGGGAGCAATGAGCAGTTCTTC
cdr3_aa: CASSSPRGTSGSNEQFF
v_call: TRBV27
j_call: TRBJ2-1
d_call: TRBD2
clone_size: NA

cdr3_nt: TGTGCCAGCAGCTTCTCAGGGGCCAACTACGAGCAGTACTTC
cdr3_aa: CASSFSGANYEQYF
v_call: TRBV7-9
j_call: TRBJ2-7
d_call: NA
clone_size: NA

cdr3_nt: TGTGCCAGCAGTGTAGCGGGAGGCACAGATACGCAGTATTTT
cdr3_aa: CASSVAGGTDTQYF
v_call: TRBV6-4
j_call: TRBJ2-3
d_call: TRBD2
clone_size: NA

cdr3_nt: TGTGCCAGCAGCTTAACCCGAGGCGAAGAGCAGTTCTTC
cdr3_aa: CASSLTRGEEQFF
v_call: TRBV13
j_call: TRBJ2-1
d_call: NA
clone_size: many

cdr3_nt: TGTGCCAGCAGCTTAGGGGGACAGGGCGGTTACGAGCAGTACTTC
cdr3_aa: CASSLGGQGGYEQYF
v_call: TRBV7-6
j_call: TRBJ2-7
d_call: TRBD1
clone_size: few

cdr3_nt: TGTGCCAGCAGTTTACCAGGGGACGGACCTGAAGCTTTCTTT
cdr3_aa: CASSLPGDGPEAFF
v_call: TRBV28
j_call: TRBJ1-1
d_call: NA
clone_size: few

cdr3_nt: TGTGCCAGCTCAGCCGGGACAAACTCCTACGAGCAGTACTTC
cdr3_aa: CASSAGTNSYEQYF
v_call: TRBV18
j_call: TRBJ2-7
d_call: NA
clone_size: NA

cdr3_nt: TGTGCCAGCAGTTCGGGGTTTGGATACGAGCAGTACTTC
cdr3_aa: CASSSGFGYEQYF
v_call: TRBV7-8
j_call: TRBJ2-7
d_call: NA
clone_size: NA

cdr3_nt: TGTGCCATCAGTGGGGGACTAACCTACAACGGGGAGCAGTACTTC
cdr3_aa: CAISGGLTYNGEQYF
v_call: TRBV10-3
j_call: TRBJ2-7
d_call: TRBD2
clone_size: NA

cdr3_nt: TGTGCCAGCAGCTTAGAACGGGGGGTCTACGAGCAGTACTTC
cdr3_aa: CASSLERGVYEQYF
v_call: TRBV7-8
j_call: TRBJ2-7
d_call: TRBD2
clone_size: few

cdr3_nt: TGTGCCACCAGCCCCGACAGTAGCAATCAGCCCCAGCATTTT
cdr3_aa: CATSPDSSNQPQHF
v_call: TRBV15
j_call: TRBJ1-5
d_call: NA
clone_size: few

cdr3_nt: TGTGCCAGTCTACCAGGGGCGCTTGGGGCCAACGTCCTGACTTTC
cdr3_aa: CASLPGALGANVLTF
v_call: TRBV28
j_call: TRBJ2-6
d_call: NA
clone_size: NA

cdr3_nt: TGTGGGGGATCGGCTAGCGGGAGTAAGGATACGCAGTATTTT
cdr3_aa: CGGSASGSKDTQYF
v_call: TRBV28
j_call: TRBJ2-3
d_call: TRBD2
clone_size: NA

cdr3_nt: TGTGCCAGCAGGCCTACGAGGGGGGGAGAGACCGGGGAGTACTTC
cdr3_aa: CASRPTRGGETGEYF
v_call: TRBV5-4
j_call: TRBJ2-5
d_call: NA
clone_size: NA

cdr3_nt: TGTGCCAGCAGCTTAACCTACGAGCAGTACTTC
cdr3_aa: CASSLTYEQYF
v_call: TRBV25-1
j_call: TRBJ2-7
d_call: NA
clone_size: few

cdr3_nt: TGTGCCAGCAGTCTACAGGGGCCCGGCACTGAAGCTTTCTTT
cdr3_aa: CASSLQGPGTEAFF
v_call: TRBV6-6
j_call: TRBJ1-1
d_call: TRBD1
clone_size: NA

cdr3_nt: TGTGCCAGCAGCCTAGCCCCCCAGACCTACGAGCAGTACTTC
cdr3_aa: CASSLAPQTYEQYF
v_call: TRBV13
j_call: TRBJ2-7
d_call: NA
clone_size: NA

cdr3_nt: TGTGCCAGCAGCTCTCACCAAGAGACCCAGTACTTC
cdr3_aa: CASSSHQETQYF
v_call: TRBV7-2
j_call: TRBJ2-5
d_call: NA
clone_size: NA

cdr3_nt: TGCAGCGCCACCGGACAGGGGTACGAGCAGTACTTC
cdr3_aa: CSATGQGYEQYF
v_call: TRBV29-1
j_call: TRBJ2-7
d_call: TRBD1
clone_size: few

cdr3_nt: TGCAGCGTAGAAAGACAGGGACTCTCCTACAATGAGCAGTTCTTC
cdr3_aa: CSVERQGLSYNEQFF
v_call: TRBV29-1
j_call: TRBJ2-1
d_call: NA
clone_size: few

cdr3_nt: TGTGCCAGCAGAATGATCGGCCAGCAGCGGGAGCAGTACTTC
cdr3_aa: CASRMIGQQREQYF
v_call: TRBV27
j_call: TRBJ2-7
d_call: NA
clone_size: few

cdr3_nt: TGCGCCAGCAGCAAAGTCCTCGGAACAGGGAATGAAAAACTGTTTTTT
cdr3_aa: CASSKVLGTGNEKLFF
v_call: TRBV4-1
j_call: TRBJ1-4
d_call: NA
clone_size: NA

cdr3_nt: TGTGCCAGCAGCCAAGAGGGACAGGGATACAATGAGCAGTTCTTC
cdr3_aa: CASSQEGQGYNEQFF
v_call: TRBV14
j_call: TRBJ2-1
d_call: TRBD1
clone_size: NA

cdr3_nt: TGTGCCAGCAGTTTTCATGGCCCCGGAAACACCATATATTTT
cdr3_aa: CASSFHGPGNTIYF
v_call: TRBV28
j_call: TRBJ1-3
d_call: NA
clone_size: few

cdr3_nt: TGTGCCTGGGGACAGGGAAATCAGCCCCAGCATTTT
cdr3_aa: CAWGQGNQPQHF
v_call: TRBV6-6
j_call: TRBJ1-5
d_call: TRBD1
clone_size: few

cdr3_nt: TGTGCCAGCAGTTTCAGGATGGCTTCACCCCTCCACTTT
cdr3_aa: CASSFRMASPLHF
v_call: TRBV27
j_call: TRBJ1-6
d_call: NA
clone_size: few

cdr3_nt: TGTGCCAGCAGCTTTAGCGGCCGCACAGATACGCAGTATTTT
cdr3_aa: CASSFSGRTDTQYF
v_call: TRBV7-2
j_call: TRBJ2-3
d_call: NA
clone_size: few

cdr3_nt: TGTGCCAGCAGGCCACAGGAACAACTGTTTTTT
cdr3_aa: CASRPQEQLFF
v_call: TRBV25-1
j_call: TRBJ1-4
d_call: NA
clone_size: few

cdr3_nt: TGTGCCAGCAGCCAAGAGAGGTTGCCCTACGAGCAGTACTTC
cdr3_aa: CASSQERLPYEQYF
v_call: TRBV4-2
j_call: TRBJ2-7
d_call: NA
clone_size: few

cdr3_nt: TGTGCCAGCAGCGGAGTCCGACAGGGGGGAGAGACCCAGTACTTC
cdr3_aa: CASSGVRQGGETQYF
v_call: TRBV9
j_call: TRBJ2-5
d_call: TRBD1
clone_size: NA

cdr3_nt: TGTGCCAGTAGTATACCGGGACTACAAGAGACCCAGTACTTC
cdr3_aa: CASSIPGLQETQYF
v_call: TRBV19
j_call: TRBJ2-5
d_call: TRBD2
clone_size: few

cdr3_nt: TGTGCCAGCAGTTACATCGGGGGGAACACCGGGGAGCTGTTTTTT
cdr3_aa: CASSYIGGNTGELFF
v_call: TRBV6-5
j_call: TRBJ2-2
d_call: NA
clone_size: NA

cdr3_nt: TGTGCCTGGAGTCGGGGTTCGGATTCACCCCTCCACTTT
cdr3_aa: CAWSRGSDSPLHF
v_call: TRBV30
j_call: TRBJ1-6
d_call: NA
clone_size: NA

cdr3_nt: TGTGCCACCAGGTCTGAGAATGAGCAGTTCTTC
cdr3_aa: CATRSENEQFF
v_call: TRBV15
j_call: TRBJ2-1
d_call: NA
clone_size: NA

cdr3_nt: TGTGCCAGCAGCTTAGGACGGGGGGCGATGCAGGTGGGGGAAAAACTGTTTTTT
cdr3_aa: CASSLGRGAMQVGEKLFF
v_call: TRBV13
j_call: TRBJ1-4
d_call: NA
clone_size: few

cdr3_nt: TGTGCCAGCAGCTTAATTCTCGGGGGGCGGGAAAAACTGTTTTTT
cdr3_aa: CASSLILGGREKLFF
v_call: TRBV7-2
j_call: TRBJ1-4
d_call: NA
clone_size: NA

cdr3_nt: TGTGCCAGCTCACCACCCCTCTCCGACAGGGGACGAACAGATACGCAGTATTTT
cdr3_aa: CASSPPLSDRGRTDTQYF
v_call: TRBV18
j_call: TRBJ2-3
d_call: TRBD1
clone_size: few

cdr3_nt: TGTGCCAGCAGCCTCAGCGGGAGCGCCTACAATGAGCAGTTCTTC
cdr3_aa: CASSLSGSAYNEQFF
v_call: TRBV7-2
j_call: TRBJ2-1
d_call: TRBD2
clone_size: few

cdr3_nt: TGTGCCTGGAGTGTACTAGCGGGAGGGTCGGACATTCAGTACTTC
cdr3_aa: CAWSVLAGGSDIQYF
v_call: TRBV30
j_call: TRBJ2-4
d_call: TRBD2
clone_size: few

cdr3_nt: TGTGCCAGCAGCTTATCATCGGACTTAACCTACAATGAGCAGTTCTTC
cdr3_aa: CASSLSSDLTYNEQFF
v_call: TRBV7-2
j_call: TRBJ2-1
d_call: NA
clone_size: NA

cdr3_nt: TGTGCCAGCACCTTAGGGGGCGCGGGTCAGCCCCAGCATTTT
cdr3_aa: CASTLGGAGQPQHF
v_call: TRBV2
j_call: TRBJ1-5
d_call: TRBD1
clone_size: few

cdr3_nt: TGTGCCAGCAGCGTAGATACAGACTCTGGAAACACCATATATTTT
cdr3_aa: CASSVDTDSGNTIYF
v_call: TRBV9
j_call: TRBJ1-3
d_call: NA
clone_size: few

cdr3_nt: TGCGCCAGCAGCTTGGTTAGCGGGCAAGAGACCCAGTACTTC
cdr3_aa: CASSLVSGQETQYF
v_call: TRBV5-1
j_call: TRBJ2-5
d_call: TRBD2
clone_size: NA

cdr3_nt: TGTGCCAGCAGCTTTCTAGACAGGATAAACACTGAAGCTTTCTTT
cdr3_aa: CASSFLDRINTEAFF
v_call: TRBV5-6
j_call: TRBJ1-1
d_call: NA
clone_size: few

cdr3_nt: TGTGCCAGCAGTGGGGGACAGGGGGTTAACTATGGCTACACCTTC
cdr3_aa: CASSGGQGVNYGYTF
v_call: TRBV6-1
j_call: TRBJ1-2
d_call: TRBD1
clone_size: few

cdr3_nt: TGCGCCAGCAGCCAGGTCATCCGGGTCTTTAATGAAAAACTGTTTTTT
cdr3_aa: CASSQVIRVFNEKLFF
v_call: TRBV4-1
j_call: TRBJ1-4
d_call: NA
clone_size: few

cdr3_nt: TGCGCCAGCAGCCAGGCGGCCAATTCACCCCTCCACTTT
cdr3_aa: CASSQAANSPLHF
v_call: TRBV4-1
j_call: TRBJ1-6
d_call: NA
clone_size: few

cdr3_nt: TGTGCCAGCAGCAGGGACATCACTTCCGGCTACACCTTC
cdr3_aa: CASSRDITSGYTF
v_call: TRBV7-2
j_call: TRBJ1-2
d_call: NA
clone_size: NA

cdr3_nt: TGTGCCATCCGCACCGCGGCAGGGGGCACGAACACTGAAGCTTTCTTT
cdr3_aa: CAIRTAAGGTNTEAFF
v_call: TRBV10-3
j_call: TRBJ1-1
d_call: TRBD1
clone_size: NA

cdr3_nt: TGTGCCAGCAGCTTGTATGCGAACTCCTACGAGCAGTACTTC
cdr3_aa: CASSLYANSYEQYF
v_call: TRBV5-6
j_call: TRBJ2-7
d_call: NA
clone_size: few

cdr3_nt: TGCGCCGGCCATTCCACCAGGGGATGCACTGAAGCTTTCTTT
cdr3_aa: CAGHSTRGCTEAFF
v_call: TRBV10-1
j_call: TRBJ1-1
d_call: NA
clone_size: few

cdr3_nt: TGTGCCAGCGAGACAGGGGGCCAAGGTCAGCCCCAGCATTTT
cdr3_aa: CASETGGQGQPQHF
v_call: TRBV28
j_call: TRBJ1-5
d_call: TRBD1
clone_size: few